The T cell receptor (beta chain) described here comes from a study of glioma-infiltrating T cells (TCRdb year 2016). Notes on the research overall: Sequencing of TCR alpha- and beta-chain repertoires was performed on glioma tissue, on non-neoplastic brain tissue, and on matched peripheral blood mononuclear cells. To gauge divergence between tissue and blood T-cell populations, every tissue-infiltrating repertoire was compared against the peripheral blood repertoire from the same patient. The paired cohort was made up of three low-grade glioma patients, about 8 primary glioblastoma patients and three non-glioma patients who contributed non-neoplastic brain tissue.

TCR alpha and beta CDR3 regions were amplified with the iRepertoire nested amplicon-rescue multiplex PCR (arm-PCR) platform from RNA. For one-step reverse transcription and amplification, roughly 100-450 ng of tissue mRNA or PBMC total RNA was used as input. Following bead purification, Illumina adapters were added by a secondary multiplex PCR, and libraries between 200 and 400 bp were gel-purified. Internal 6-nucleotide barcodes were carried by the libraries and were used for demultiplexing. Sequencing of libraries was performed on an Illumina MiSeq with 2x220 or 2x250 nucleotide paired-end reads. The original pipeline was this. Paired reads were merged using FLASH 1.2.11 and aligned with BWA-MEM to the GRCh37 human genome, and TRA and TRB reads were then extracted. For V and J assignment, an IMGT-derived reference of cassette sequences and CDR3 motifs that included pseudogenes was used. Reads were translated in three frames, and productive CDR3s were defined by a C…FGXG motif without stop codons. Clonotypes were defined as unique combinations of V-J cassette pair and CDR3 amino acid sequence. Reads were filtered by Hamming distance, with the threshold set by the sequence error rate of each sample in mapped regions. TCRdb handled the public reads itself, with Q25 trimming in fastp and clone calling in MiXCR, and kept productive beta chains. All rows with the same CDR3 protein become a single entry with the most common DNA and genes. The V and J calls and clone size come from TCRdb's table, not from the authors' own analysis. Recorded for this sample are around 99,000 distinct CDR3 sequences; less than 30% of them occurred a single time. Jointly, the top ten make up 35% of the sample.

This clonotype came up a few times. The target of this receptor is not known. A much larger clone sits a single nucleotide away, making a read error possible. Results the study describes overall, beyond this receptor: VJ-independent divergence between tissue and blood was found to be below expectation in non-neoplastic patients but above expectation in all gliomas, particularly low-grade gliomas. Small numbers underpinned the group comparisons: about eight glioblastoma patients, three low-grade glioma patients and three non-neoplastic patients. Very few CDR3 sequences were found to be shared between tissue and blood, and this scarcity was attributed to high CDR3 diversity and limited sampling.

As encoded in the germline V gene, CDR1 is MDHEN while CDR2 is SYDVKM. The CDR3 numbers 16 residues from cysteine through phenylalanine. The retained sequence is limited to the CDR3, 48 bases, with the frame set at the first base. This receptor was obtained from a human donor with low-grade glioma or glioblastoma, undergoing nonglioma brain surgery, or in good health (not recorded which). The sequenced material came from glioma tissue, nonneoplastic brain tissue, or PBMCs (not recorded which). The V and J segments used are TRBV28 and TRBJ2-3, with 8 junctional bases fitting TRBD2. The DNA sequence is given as TGTGCCAGCAGTTTAAGTCCCGGGGGGGGCACAGATACGCAGTGTTTT. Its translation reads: CASSLSPGGGTDTQCF.